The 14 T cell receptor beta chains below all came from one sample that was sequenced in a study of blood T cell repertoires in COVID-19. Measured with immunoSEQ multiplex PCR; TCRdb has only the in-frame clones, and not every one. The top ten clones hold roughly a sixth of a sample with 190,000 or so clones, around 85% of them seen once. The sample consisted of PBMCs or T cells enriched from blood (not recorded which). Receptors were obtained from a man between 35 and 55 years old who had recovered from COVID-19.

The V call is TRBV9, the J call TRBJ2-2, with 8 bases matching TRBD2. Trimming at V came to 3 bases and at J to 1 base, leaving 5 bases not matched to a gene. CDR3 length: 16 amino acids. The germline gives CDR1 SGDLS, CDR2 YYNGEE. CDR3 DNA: TGTGCCAGCAGCGGCACCGGGACTAGGAACACCGGGGAGCTGTTTTTT. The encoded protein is CASSGTGTRNTGELFF. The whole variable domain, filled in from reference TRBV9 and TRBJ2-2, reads DSGVTQTPKHLITATGQRVTLRCSPRSGDLSVYWYQQSLDQGLQFLIQYYNGEERAKGNILERFSAQQFPDLHSELNLSSLELGDSALYFCASSGTGTRNTGELFFGEGSRLTVL.

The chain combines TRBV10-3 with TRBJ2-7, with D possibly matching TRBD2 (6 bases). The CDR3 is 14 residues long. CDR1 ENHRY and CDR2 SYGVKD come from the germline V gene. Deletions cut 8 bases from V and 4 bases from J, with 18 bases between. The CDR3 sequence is CAIGFRDRGYEQYF. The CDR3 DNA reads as TGTGCCATCGGATTCCGGGATCGGGGGTACGAGCAGTACTTC.

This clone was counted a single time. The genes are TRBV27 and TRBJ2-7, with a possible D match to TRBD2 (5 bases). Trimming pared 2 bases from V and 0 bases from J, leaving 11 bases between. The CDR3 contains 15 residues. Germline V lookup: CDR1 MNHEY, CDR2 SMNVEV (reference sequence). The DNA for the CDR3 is TGTGCCAGCAGTTTAAAGGCGGGCGCCTCCTACGAGCAGTACTTC. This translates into CASSLKAGASYEQYF.

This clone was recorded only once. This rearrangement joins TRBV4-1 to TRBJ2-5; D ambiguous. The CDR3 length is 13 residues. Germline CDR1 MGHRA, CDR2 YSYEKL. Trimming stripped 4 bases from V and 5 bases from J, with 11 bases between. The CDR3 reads CASSPHSIETQYF. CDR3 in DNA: TGCGCCAGCAGCCCGCACAGTATTGAGACCCAGTACTTC.

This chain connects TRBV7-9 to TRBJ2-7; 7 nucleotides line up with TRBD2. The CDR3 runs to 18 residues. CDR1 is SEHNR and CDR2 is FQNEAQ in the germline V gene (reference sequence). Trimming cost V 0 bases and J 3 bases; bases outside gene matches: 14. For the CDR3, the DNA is TGTGCCAGCAGCTTAGCCCCCTGGGAAGCGGGACTCGACTACGAGCAGTACTTC. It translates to CASSLAPWEAGLDYEQYF.

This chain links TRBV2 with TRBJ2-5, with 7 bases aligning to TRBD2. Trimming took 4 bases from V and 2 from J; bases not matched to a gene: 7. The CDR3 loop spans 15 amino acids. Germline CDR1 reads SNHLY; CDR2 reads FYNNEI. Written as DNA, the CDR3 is TGTGCCAGCAGTGCGATAGCTAGCGGACAAGAGACCCAGTACTTC. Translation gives CASSAIASGQETQYF.

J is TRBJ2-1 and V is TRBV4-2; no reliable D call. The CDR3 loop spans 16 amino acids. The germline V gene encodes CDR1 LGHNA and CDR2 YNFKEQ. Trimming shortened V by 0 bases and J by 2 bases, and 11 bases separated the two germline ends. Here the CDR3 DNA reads TGTGCCAGCAGCCAAGAGATGGGTAGCCCCTACAATGAGCAGTTCTTC. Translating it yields CASSQEMGSPYNEQFF.

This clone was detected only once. Here the CDR3 reads CASSQVTSGRAFLKNEQFF. CDR3 coding DNA: TGCGCCAGCAGCCAAGTCACTAGCGGGAGGGCCTTTTTGAAGAATGAGCAGTTCTTC. The chain couples TRBV4-1 to TRBJ2-1; 13 bases match TRBD2. The germline V gene encodes CDR1 MGHRA and CDR2 YSYEKL. This CDR3 has 19 amino acids. The trim removed 1 base at V and 7 bases at J, leaving 13 bases unmatched.

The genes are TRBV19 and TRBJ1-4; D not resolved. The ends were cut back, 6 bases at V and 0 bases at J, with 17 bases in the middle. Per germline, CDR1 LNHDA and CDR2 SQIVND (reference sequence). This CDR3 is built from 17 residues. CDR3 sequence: CASSIPYYGTTNEKLFF. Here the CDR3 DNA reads TGTGCCAGTAGCATCCCATACTACGGGACAACTAATGAAAAACTGTTTTTT. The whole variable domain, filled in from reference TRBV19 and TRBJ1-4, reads DGGITQSPKYLFRKEGQNVTLSCEQNLNHDAMYWYRQDPGQGLRLIYYSQIVNDFQKGDIAEGYSVSREKKESFPLTVTSAQKNPTAFYLCASSIPYYGTTNEKLFFGSGTQLSVL.

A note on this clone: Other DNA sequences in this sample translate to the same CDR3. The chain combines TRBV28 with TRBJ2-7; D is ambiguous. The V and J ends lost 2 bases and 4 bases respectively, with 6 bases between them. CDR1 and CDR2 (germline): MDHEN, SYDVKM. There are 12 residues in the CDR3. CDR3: CASSLGEYEQYF. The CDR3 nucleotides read TGTGCCAGCAGTTTAGGAGAGTACGAGCAGTACTTC.

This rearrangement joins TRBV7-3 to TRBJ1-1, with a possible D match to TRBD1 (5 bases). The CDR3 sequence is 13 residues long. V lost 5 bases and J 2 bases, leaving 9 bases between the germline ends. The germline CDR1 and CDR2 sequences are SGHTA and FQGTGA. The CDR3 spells CASSQGANTEAFF. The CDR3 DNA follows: TGTGCCAGCAGCCAGGGCGCTAACACTGAAGCTTTCTTT.

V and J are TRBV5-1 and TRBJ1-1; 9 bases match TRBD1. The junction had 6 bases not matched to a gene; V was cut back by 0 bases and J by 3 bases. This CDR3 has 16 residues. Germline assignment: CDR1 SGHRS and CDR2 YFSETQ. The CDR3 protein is CASSLETGGLDTEAFF. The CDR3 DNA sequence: TGCGCCAGCAGCTTGGAGACAGGGGGGTTGGACACTGAAGCTTTCTTT.

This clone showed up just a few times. The CDR3 DNA is TGTGCCAGCAGCTTGGGGGCGGGAGTGGTCTACGAGCAGTACTTC. Translated, it gives CASSLGAGVVYEQYF. The genes are TRBV5-5 and TRBJ2-7, with 7 bases matching TRBD2. Per the germline V gene, CDR1 is SGHKS and CDR2 is YYEKEE (reference sequence). CDR3 length: 15 residues. V trimming: 0 bases; J trimming: 3 bases; junction bases outside the gene matches: 6.

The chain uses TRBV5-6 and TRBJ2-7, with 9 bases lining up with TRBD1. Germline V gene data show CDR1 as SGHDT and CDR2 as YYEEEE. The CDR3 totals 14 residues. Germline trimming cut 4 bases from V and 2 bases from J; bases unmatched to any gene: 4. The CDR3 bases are TGTGCCAGCAGCGTCGACAGGGGGACCTACGAGCAGTACTTC. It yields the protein CASSVDRGTYEQYF.